This TCR beta chain was recovered during a study of control samples from healthy donors and cancer patients (TCRdb year 2020). With regard to this clone: It lacks a known antigen. It has no much larger one-base neighbor in the sample; base qualities were not kept.

Library preparation used the immunoSEQ multiplex PCR assay. What TCRdb holds here is the immuneACCESS table cut down to in-frame rearrangements. Part of the clones is not present; checked against another copy, under half of the missing clones reflect an unresolved V gene, and the others are unexplained. In all, the sample holds some 170,000 clones, and around 96% of those were seen once. The ten largest clones take up 0.95% to 1.1% of the sample. The V and J ends are trimmed by 4 bases and 5 bases, leaving 11 bases between them. In the germline V gene, CDR1 corresponds to MDHEN and CDR2 to SYDVKM. From its cysteine to its phenylalanine, the CDR3 spans 13 amino acids. The retained sequence is limited to the CDR3, 39 bases, with the frame set at the first base.

This TCR came from a woman aged 25 to 45 in good health. Specimen: blood. The chain is encoded by TRBV28 joined to TRBJ1-2; the D gene is unclear. The CDR3 amino acid sequence is: CASSSGPVYGYTF. Read as DNA, the sequence is TGTGCCAGCAGTTCCGGTCCTGTTTATGGCTACACCTTC.